The 29 T cell receptor beta chains below were found in one sample sequenced in a study of T cells of healthy individuals (dated by TCRdb to the late 2010s). Receptor libraries were prepared by 5' RACE. Sequencing used an Illumina MiSeq. TCRdb applied fastp at Q25 and MiXCR to the public reads, then kept only in-frame beta chains. Here each entry gathers all rows of one CDR3 protein and keeps the most common genes and DNA. Across this sample there are tens of thousands of distinct CDR3 sequences, with about 17% seen only once. The leading ten clones occupy about 4.7% of the sample. All receptors derive from a human donor in good health.

V is TRBV5-1 and J is TRBJ1-6, with D hard to call. The ends were cut back, 0 bases at V and 7 bases at J, with 8 bases in the middle. Germline CDR1 reads SGHRS; CDR2 reads YFSETQ. The CDR3 covers 14 residues. The CDR3 loop is CASSLGVQNSPLHF. The CDR3 DNA sequence: TGCGCCAGCAGCTTGGGGGTCCAGAATTCACCCCTCCACTTT.

Many counts were recorded for this clonotype. This chain connects TRBV18 to TRBJ1-5, with a weak D call TRBD1 (6 bases). Per the germline V gene, CDR1 is KGHSH and CDR2 is LQKENI. Trimming cost V 6 bases and J 4 bases, with 13 bases left between them. The CDR3 has 14 amino acids. The CDR3 here is CASSDGTPNQPQHF. As DNA, the CDR3 is TGTGCCAGCTCCGACGGGACACCTAATCAGCCCCAGCATTTT.

This clonotype was detected only a few times. The chain links TRBV9 to TRBJ2-7, with 9 bases fitting TRBD2. Per the germline V gene, CDR1 is SGDLS and CDR2 is YYNGEE. After removal of 2 bases from V and 3 bases from J, the junction contained 3 bases not matched to a gene. The CDR3 is 14 amino acids. The CDR3 protein is CASSVASGNYEQYF. For the CDR3, the DNA is TGTGCCAGCAGCGTCGCTAGCGGGAACTACGAGCAGTACTTC.

The chain uses TRBV7-6 and TRBJ2-7, with D maybe TRBD1 (5 bases). Trimming stripped 5 bases from V and 2 bases from J, with 10 bases between. The CDR3 is 13 amino acids. Germline-derived CDR1 and CDR2 are SGHVS and FNYEAQ. CDR3 in amino acids: CASSTDMTYEQYF. The CDR3 DNA is TGTGCCAGCAGCACGGACATGACCTACGAGCAGTACTTC.

This clonotype was picked up many times. The V call is TRBV27, the J call TRBJ2-5; no clear D. CDR3 length: 13 residues. CDR1 is MNHEY and CDR2 is SMNVEV in the germline V gene (reference sequence). V was clipped by 2 bases and J by 5 bases, with 9 bases between them. CDR3 nucleotides: TGTGCCAGCAGTTTAGTGGGTTGGGAGACCCAGTACTTC. It specifies CASSLVGWETQYF.

This clonotype was counted at least ten times. The chain employs TRBV29-1 and TRBJ2-7; possible D gene TRBD1, 6 bases. Germline assignment: CDR1 SQVTM and CDR2 ANQGSEA. The CDR3 loop spans 11 amino acids. V was pared by 6 bases and J by 0 bases, with 6 bases between. The DNA for the CDR3 is TGCAGCGTACAGGGCTCCTACGAGCAGTACTTC. Translating gives CSVQGSYEQYF.

This clonotype was counted many times. The chain uses TRBV7-6 and TRBJ2-1; D is ambiguous. The CDR3 sequence is 13 residues long. The V end was cut by 5 bases, the J end by 4 bases, with 9 bases between. Per germline, CDR1 SGHVS and CDR2 FNYEAQ. CDR3 nucleotides: TGTGCCAGCAGCGGATACGAGTACAATGAGCAGTTCTTC. This gives the protein CASSGYEYNEQFF.

J is TRBJ2-2 and V is TRBV10-2; D gene unclear. V lost 8 bases, J lost 4 bases, and 11 bases lay in between. The CDR3 is 13 amino acids. Germline-derived CDR1 and CDR2 are WSHSY and SAAADI. The CDR3 spells CASQPGFTGELFF. The CDR3 bases are TGCGCCAGCCAGCCCGGGTTCACCGGGGAGCTGTTTTTT.

This clonotype has a count of ten or more. The V call is TRBV7-2, the J call TRBJ2-7; no clear D gene. CDR3 length equals 12 residues. The germline CDR1 and CDR2 sequences are SGHTA and FQGNSA. The V end was cut by 2 bases, the J end by 3 bases, with 5 bases between. Here the CDR3 reads CASSLFGYEQYF. As DNA, the CDR3 is TGTGCCAGCAGCTTATTCGGCTACGAGCAGTACTTC.

This clonotype was observed at least ten times. The chain couples TRBV20-1 to TRBJ2-7; D is undetermined. This CDR3 is 14 amino acids long. CDR1 is DFQATT, CDR2 SNEGSKA, per germline (reference sequence). V lost 3 bases and J 1 base, leaving 13 bases between the germline ends. CDR3 loop: CSASAPVRSYEQYF. The CDR3 bases are TGCAGTGCTAGTGCCCCGGTACGGTCCTACGAGCAGTACTTC.

This rearrangement joins TRBV6-2 or TRBV6-3 to TRBJ1-5, with a weak D call TRBD1 (5 bases). Germline CDR1 reads MNHEY; CDR2 reads SVGEGT. The CDR3 length is 15 residues. Trimming removed 6 bases at V and 9 bases at J, with 21 bases between. CDR3 coding DNA: TGTGCCAGCAGAGAGGGACGGGGACCGTATGGGCCCCAGCATTTT. It codes for CASREGRGPYGPQHF.

There are many counts of this clonotype. The rearrangement links TRBV6-5 to TRBJ2-2; D gene unclear. V lost 4 bases and J lost 8, with 8 bases in between. From germline, CDR1 is MNHEY and CDR2 SVGAGI. This CDR3 has 12 residues. This CDR3 is CASSSTRGELFF. For the CDR3, the DNA is TGTGCCAGCAGTTCGACAAGGGGGGAGCTGTTTTTT.

The J gene is TRBJ1-1, the V gene TRBV7-9; D is unclear. Germline CDR1 and CDR2: SEHNR and FQNEAQ (reference sequence). The CDR3 runs to 12 residues. The ends were cut back, 4 bases at V and 5 bases at J, with 8 bases in the middle. The CDR3 DNA follows: TGTGCCAGCAGCTCAGTTGGAACTGAAGCTTTCTTT. It translates to CASSSVGTEAFF.

The chain recombines TRBV5-4 with TRBJ2-1; TRBD2 aligns across 8 bases. Germline CDR1 reads SGHNT; CDR2 reads YYREEE (reference sequence). The CDR3 runs to 17 residues. V lost 0 bases, J lost 5 bases, and 10 bases stayed unmatched. The CDR3 spells CASSLAFRGGADNEQFF. Written as DNA, the CDR3 is TGTGCCAGCAGCTTGGCCTTCCGGGGGGGGGCCGACAATGAGCAGTTCTTC.

This clonotype was observed a single time. The rearrangement links TRBV10-3 to TRBJ1-2; 9 bases are a match to TRBD1. This CDR3 is 13 amino acids long. CDR1 ENHRY and CDR2 SYGVKD come from the germline V gene. J was trimmed by 7 bases and V by 6 bases; bases with no gene match: 6. The CDR3 is CAIRGDREGGYTF. For the CDR3, the DNA is TGTGCCATCAGGGGGGACAGGGAAGGTGGCTACACCTTC.

This clonotype came up many times. The chain uses TRBV20-1 and TRBJ2-7; the D is unclear. CDR1 DFQATT and CDR2 SNEGSKA come from the germline V gene (reference sequence). The CDR3 totals 14 residues. Trimming removed 0 bases at V and 3 bases at J, with 12 bases between. The CDR3 DNA reads TGCAGTGCTAGAGATCGGAGAAGGATCTACGAGCAGTACTTC. This gives the protein CSARDRRRIYEQYF.

There are many counts of this clonotype. The genes are TRBV4-1 and TRBJ1-4; maybe TRBD1 (5 bases). Germline CDR1 MGHRA, CDR2 YSYEKL. V lost 1 base and J lost 7, with 16 bases in between. The CDR3 extends over 16 amino acids. The CDR3 nucleotides are TGCGCCAGCAGCCAAGTCCTCAGGGAAAGGGCTGAAAAACTGTTTTTT. It encodes CASSQVLRERAEKLFF.

This clonotype was observed at least ten times. The chain combines TRBV23-1 with TRBJ2-7; either TRBD1 or TRBD2 may supply D (6 bases each). TRBV23-1 is recorded as an ORF, its role being uncertain. V shed 5 bases and J shed 3 bases, with 20 bases lying between them. CDR3 length: 16 amino acids. The CDR3 DNA follows: TGCGCCAGCAGTTGGGTCCGGGGGCTCCCATTCTACGAGCAGTACTTC. Translating it yields CASSWVRGLPFYEQYF.

This clonotype qualifies as medium-sized (0.01 to 0.1%). The chain uses TRBV29-1 and TRBJ1-3; D not resolved. Germline V gene data show CDR1 as SQVTM and CDR2 as ANQGSEA. The CDR3 loop spans 12 amino acids. V lost 5 bases to trimming and J lost 0 bases, with 5 bases between them. CDR3 protein: CSVRDSGNTIYF. The CDR3 DNA sequence: TGCAGCGTTAGGGACTCTGGAAACACCATATATTTT. The whole variable domain, filled in from reference TRBV29-1 and TRBJ1-3, reads SAVISQKPSRDICQRGTSLTIQCQVDSQVTMMFWYRQQPGQSLTLIATANQGSEATYESGFVIDKFPISRPNLTFSTLTVSNMSPEDSSIYLCSVRDSGNTIYFGEGSWLTVV.

V gene TRBV7-2 combines with J gene TRBJ2-5; a weak D match, TRBD1 (6 bases). CDR1 SGHTA and CDR2 FQGNSA come from the germline V gene. There are 17 residues in the CDR3. Trimming pared 0 bases from V and 1 base from J, leaving 15 bases between. The CDR3 nucleotides are TGTGCCAGCAGCTTAGCGCCGGCAGGGGCTATCCAAGAGACCCAGTACTTC. This gives the protein CASSLAPAGAIQETQYF.

This clonotype was observed many times. V is TRBV7-2 and J is TRBJ2-1; no clear D. The CDR3 covers 11 residues. V was clipped by 7 bases and J by 6 bases, with 7 bases between them. The V gene's germline CDR1 is SGHTA and CDR2 FQGNSA. For the CDR3, the DNA is TGTGCCAGCACCACCTTCAATGAGCAGTTCTTC. This gives the protein CASTTFNEQFF.

The chain is built from TRBV11-1 and TRBJ2-1; 10 positions match TRBD2. CDR3 length: 17 amino acids. The ends lost 1 base at V and 7 bases at J; junction bases unmatched: 10. Per the germline V gene, CDR1 is SGHAT and CDR2 is FQDESV (reference sequence). CDR3 loop: CASSLGSGTSARNEQFF. The DNA for the CDR3 is TGTGCCAGCAGCTTAGGGTCCGGGACTAGCGCGAGGAATGAGCAGTTCTTC.

This clonotype was seen at least ten times. The chain combines TRBV6-1 with TRBJ2-1; D gene uncertain. Germline loops: CDR1 MNHNS, CDR2 SASEGT. This CDR3 is built from 16 residues. V dropped 2 bases and J dropped 0 bases, with 11 bases sitting between them. CDR3 bases: TGTGCCAGCAGTGAAAGACGCCATAGCTCCTACAATGAGCAGTTCTTC. Amino acid sequence: CASSERRHSSYNEQFF.

Ten or more counts support this clonotype. The gene calls are TRBV20-1 and TRBJ2-1, with D perhaps matching TRBD1 (5 bases). Trimming left V 3 bases short and J 8 bases short, with 8 bases between. The CDR3 consists of 11 residues. Germline CDR1 reads DFQATT; CDR2 reads SNEGSKA (reference sequence). CDR3 coding DNA: TGCAGTGCTAGCCAGGGTTATGAGCAGTTCTTC. Amino acid sequence: CSASQGYEQFF.

This chain links TRBV18 with TRBJ1-5; 7 positions agree with TRBD1. CDR1 and CDR2 (germline): KGHSH, LQKENI. This CDR3 comprises 16 residues. The V segment lost 6 bases and the J segment 3 bases; nucleotides outside the gene matches: 11. The CDR3 here is CASSSEQGTINQPQHF. Here the CDR3 DNA reads TGTGCCAGCTCGAGTGAACAGGGGACTATCAATCAGCCCCAGCATTTT.

This clonotype was detected ten times or more. J is TRBJ2-7 and V is TRBV9; D is possibly TRBD1 or TRBD2 (6 bases each). The CDR3 loop spans 15 amino acids. The germline V gene has CDR1 SGDLS and CDR2 YYNGEE. Trimming removed 3 bases at V and 3 bases at J, with 16 bases between. The CDR3 region is CASSAGASRSYEQYF. CDR3 nucleotide sequence: TGTGCCAGCAGCGCGGGGGCCAGTAGGAGCTACGAGCAGTACTTC.

The V and J genes are TRBV4-1 and TRBJ2-2; 10 nucleotides agree with TRBD2. Germline lookup yields CDR1 MGHRA and CDR2 YSYEKL. This CDR3 contains 16 residues. V lost 1 base to trimming and J lost 9 bases; unmatched junction nucleotides: 8. This CDR3 is CASSQGLAGVERELFF. The CDR3 DNA reads as TGCGCCAGCAGCCAAGGGCTAGCGGGAGTAGAGAGGGAGCTGTTTTTT.

At least ten counts were recorded for this clonotype. The chain uses TRBV29-1 and TRBJ1-4; TRBD1 might be the D (6 bases). This CDR3 has 12 residues. The germline V and J ends were trimmed by 4 bases and 5 bases, with 8 bases remaining between them. Germline CDR1 is SQVTM and CDR2 is ANQGSEA. The chain's CDR3 is CSVARGNEKLFF. The CDR3 DNA sequence: TGCAGCGTTGCCAGGGGCAATGAAAAACTGTTTTTT. Based on the CDR3 plus reference TRBV29-1 and TRBJ1-4, the full variable domain is SAVISQKPSRDICQRGTSLTIQCQVDSQVTMMFWYRQQPGQSLTLIATANQGSEATYESGFVIDKFPISRPNLTFSTLTVSNMSPEDSSIYLCSVARGNEKLFFGSGTQLSVL.

The chain combines TRBV2 with TRBJ2-1; TRBD2 matches at 7 bases. V lost 6 bases, J lost 6 bases, and 2 bases stayed unmatched. CDR1 SNHLY and CDR2 FYNNEI come from the germline V gene. There are 12 residues in the CDR3. CDR3 loop: CASRSGGNEQFF. The CDR3 nucleotides are TGTGCCAGCAGATCGGGGGGCAATGAGCAGTTCTTC. Variable domain in full (rest from reference TRBV2 and TRBJ2-1): EPEVTQTPSHQVTQMGQEVILRCVPISNHLYFYWYRQILGQKVEFLVSFYNNEISEKSEIFDDQFSVERPDGSNFTLKIRSTKLEDSAMYFCASRSGGNEQFFGPGTRLTVL.